This T cell receptor (beta chain) was recorded in a study of STAT5B mutations in CD4+ large granular lymphocyte leukemia. Some clones are missing from TCRdb's copy, which holds only in-frame ones; the method was immunoSEQ multiplex PCR. The data hold about 36,000 clones, with more than 70% observed a single time. Per the germline V gene, CDR1 is MNHEY and CDR2 is SMNVEV (reference sequence). The CDR3 loop spans 15 amino acids. Trimming cost V 5 bases and J 4 bases; bases outside gene matches: 4. What was sequenced was CD4+ T cells from blood buffy coats. The receptor comes from a human donor in good health. This chain links TRBV27 with TRBJ2-3, with 12 bases fitting TRBD2. CDR3 DNA: TGTGCCAGCAGTGAACTAGCGGGGGGCGCAGATACGCAGTATTTT. Translating it yields CASSELAGGADTQYF.